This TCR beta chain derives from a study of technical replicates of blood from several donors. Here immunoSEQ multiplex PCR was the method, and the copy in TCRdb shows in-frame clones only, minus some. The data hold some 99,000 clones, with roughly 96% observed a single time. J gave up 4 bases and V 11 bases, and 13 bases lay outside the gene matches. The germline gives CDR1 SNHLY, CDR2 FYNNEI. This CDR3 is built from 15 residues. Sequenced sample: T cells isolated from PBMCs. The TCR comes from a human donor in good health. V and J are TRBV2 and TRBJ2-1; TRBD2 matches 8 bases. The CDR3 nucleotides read TGTGCCGTCCTCAGAAGCGGGAGTAGGTACAATGAGCAGTTCTTC. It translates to CAVLRSGSRYNEQFF. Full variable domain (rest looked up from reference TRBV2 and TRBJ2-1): EPEVTQTPSHQVTQMGQEVILRCVPISNHLYFYWYRQILGQKVEFLVSFYNNEISEKSEIFDDQFSVERPDGSNFTLKIRSTKLEDSAMYFCAVLRSGSRYNEQFFGPGTRLTVL.